This TCR beta chain is drawn from a study of OX40 agonist ivuxolimab in advanced cancers. Findings and caveats of the study: Certain nonresponding patients likewise had low normalized T-cell clonal expansion.

Profiled with immunoSEQ multiplex PCR; TCRdb holds only in-frame clones, not every one. The sample shows 70,000 or so clones, approximately 86% of them seen only once. This clone was counted between two and nine times. Its specificity is unknown. Germline V CDR1 and CDR2: MNHEY, SVGAGI. The CDR3 consists of 15 residues. V dropped 0 bases and J dropped 2 bases, with 11 bases sitting between them. This clonotype was obtained from an adult with an advanced solid tumor such as melanoma, head and neck, liver or kidney cancer. The specimen was CD4+ or CD8+ T cells sorted from blood, collected in a trial of the OX40 agonist ivuxolimab. The rearrangement links TRBV6-5 to TRBJ2-7; no clear D. Here the CDR3 reads CASSYSQAKPYEQYF. The CDR3 region has the DNA TGTGCCAGCAGTTACTCGCAGGCGAAACCCTACGAGCAGTACTTC.